Below are 24 T cell receptor beta chains sequenced from a single sample in a study of OX40 agonist ivuxolimab in advanced cancers. Measured with immunoSEQ multiplex PCR; TCRdb has only the in-frame clones, and not every one. The table records around 150,000 clones, 90% to 95% of them present only once. The starting material was CD4+ or CD8+ T cells sorted from blood, obtained in a trial of the OX40 agonist ivuxolimab. The receptors were gathered from an adult with an advanced solid tumor such as melanoma, head and neck, liver or kidney cancer.

The CDR3 spells CASSLGAGREQFF. Written as DNA, the CDR3 is TGCGCCAGCAGCCTCGGAGCAGGTAGGGAGCAGTTCTTC. The chain is built from TRBV5-1 and TRBJ2-1, with D uncertain. The CDR3 is 13 amino acids. The ends were cut back, 4 bases at V and 10 bases at J, with 15 bases in the middle. From germline, CDR1 is SGHRS and CDR2 YFSETQ.

The V and J genes are TRBV7-9 and TRBJ2-7, with D unresolved. Germline loops: CDR1 SEHNR, CDR2 FQNEAQ (reference sequence). The CDR3 contains 14 residues. The V end lost 0 bases, the J end lost 3 bases, and 9 bases lay between the germline ends. The CDR3 reads CASSLAAEYYEQYF. Written as DNA, the CDR3 is TGTGCCAGCAGCTTAGCGGCAGAATACTACGAGCAGTACTTC. Full variable domain (missing parts from reference TRBV7-9 and TRBJ2-7): DTGVSQNPRHKITKRGQNVTFRCDPISEHNRLYWYRQTLGQGPEFLTYFQNEAQLEKSRLLSDRFSAERPKGSFSTLEIQRTEQGDSAMYLCASSLAAEYYEQYFGPGTRLTVT.

The chain carries TRBV5-6 and TRBJ1-4; TRBD1 aligns across 10 bases. This CDR3 is built from 17 residues. Germline CDR1 reads SGHDT; CDR2 reads YYEEEE. V lost 2 bases to trimming and J lost 11 bases; unmatched junction nucleotides: 15. The CDR3 sequence: CASSFRGAGQGSSKLFF. Written as DNA, the CDR3 is TGTGCCAGCAGCTTTCGGGGTGCGGGACAGGGGAGTTCCAAACTGTTTTTT.

This rearrangement joins TRBV7-2 to TRBJ1-1, with a tentative D call TRBD1 (5 bases). The CDR3 extends over 14 amino acids. V lost 2 bases and J lost 5, with 12 bases in between. Germline CDR1 is SGHTA and CDR2 is FQGNSA. CDR3 protein: CASSLSQGWTEAFF. The CDR3 DNA reads as TGTGCCAGCAGCTTAAGTCAGGGTTGGACTGAAGCTTTCTTT.

The chain employs TRBV6-5 and TRBJ2-7; the D gene is possibly TRBD1 (5 bases). Looked up from germline, CDR1 is MNHEY and CDR2 is SVGAGI. Deletions cut 2 bases from V and 5 bases from J, with 7 bases between. The CDR3 has 12 amino acids. The CDR3 nucleotides read TGTGCCAGCAGTTACGTCAGGGACGAGCAGTACTTC. This encodes CASSYVRDEQYF.

This clone was found once. The J gene is TRBJ1-2, the V gene TRBV7-2; D remains unclear. V lost 5 bases, J lost 7 bases, and 14 bases lay in between. The germline CDR1 and CDR2 sequences are SGHTA and FQGNSA. The CDR3 covers 13 residues. The chain's CDR3 is CASSRPGSGGYTF. The CDR3 bases are TGTGCCAGCAGCCGGCCGGGGTCGGGTGGCTACACCTTC.

This rearrangement joins TRBV5-6 to TRBJ1-5, with D tentatively TRBD1 (5 bases). Trimming left V 1 base short and J 5 bases short, with 7 bases between. Germline values: CDR1 SGHDT, CDR2 YYEEEE. The CDR3 is made up of 13 amino acids. The CDR3 DNA follows: TGTGCCAGCAGCTTGAGGGGAGATCAGCCCCAGCATTTT. Protein: CASSLRGDQPQHF.

V and J are TRBV28 and TRBJ1-1; D might be TRBD1 (6 bases). There are 14 residues in the CDR3. Germline V gives CDR1 MDHEN, CDR2 SYDVKM. Trimming stripped 8 bases from V and 3 bases from J, with 16 bases between. CDR3 loop: CASFLGGSDTEAFF. The CDR3 region has the DNA TGTGCCAGCTTCTTAGGGGGTAGTGACACTGAAGCTTTCTTT. The entire variable domain, with the rest obtained from reference TRBV28 and TRBJ1-1, is as follows: DVKVTQSSRYLVKRTGEKVFLECVQDMDHENMFWYRQDPGLGLRLIYFSYDVKMKEKGDIPEGYSVSREKKERFSLILESASTNQTSMYLCASFLGGSDTEAFFGQGTRLTVV.

The V and J genes are TRBV28 and TRBJ1-2, with 8 bases fitting TRBD1. Germline V gives CDR1 MDHEN, CDR2 SYDVKM. The V segment lost 6 bases and the J segment 5 bases; nucleotides outside the gene matches: 8. CDR3 size: 14 residues. In DNA, the CDR3 is TGTGCCAGCAGATTGCAGGGGGCTCCGTATGGCTACACCTTC. This sequence encodes CASRLQGAPYGYTF.

This clone has a handful of counts. The chain is built from TRBV19 and TRBJ2-3; D gene ambiguous. This CDR3 is built from 16 residues. V was shortened by 7 bases and J by 4 bases, with 21 bases between the two germline ends. The V gene's germline CDR1 is LNHDA and CDR2 SQIVND (reference sequence). CDR3 sequence reads: CASNPPPICPADTQYF. Here the CDR3 DNA reads TGTGCCAGTAACCCACCCCCGATTTGCCCCGCAGATACGCAGTATTTT.

This chain joins TRBV18 and TRBJ2-1; D remains ambiguous. CDR1 is KGHSH, CDR2 LQKENI, per germline. Between the trimmed V and J ends, which lost 2 bases and 9 bases, there was a span of 11 bases. The CDR3 is made up of 13 amino acids. CDR3 in amino acids: CASSPLGGPEQFF. Here the CDR3 DNA reads TGTGCCAGCTCACCATTAGGTGGACCTGAGCAGTTCTTC.

About this clone: Without the conserved terminal phenylalanine or tryptophan, this CDR3 likely stems from a read error. No DNA is shown, since the ends of the CDR3 on it are uncertain; the CDR3 is the one TCRdb lists. CDR3 sequence: CASSLDAWEWLV. The chain has TRBV7-8 and TRBJ1-1. Germline V gene sequence: CDR1 SGHVS, CDR2 FQNEAQ. The CDR3 contains 12 residues when both ends are counted.

The chain is built from TRBV10-3 and TRBJ2-3; 9 bases are a match to TRBD1. This CDR3 region has 16 residues. CDR1 is ENHRY and CDR2 is SYGVKD in the germline V gene. V gave up 4 bases and J gave up 6 bases; unmatched junction bases: 11. CDR3 DNA: TGTGCCATCAGTGGTGGCGGACAGGGGTATGGGGATACGCAGTATTTT. Encoded protein: CAISGGGQGYGDTQYF.

The V and J genes are TRBV10-1 and TRBJ2-5; D gene uncertain. Germline CDR1 reads WNHNN; CDR2 reads SYGVQD (reference sequence). The CDR3 runs 16 residues. V lost 6 bases to trimming and J lost 3 bases, with 20 bases between them. CDR3 nucleotide sequence: TGCGCCAGCAGAAATGGCGGTCCTGCCCAGGAAGAGACCCAGTACTTC. It specifies CASRNGGPAQEETQYF.

In its sample, this clone was seen once. CDR3 nucleotides: TGCGCCAGCAGCCAAGATATACAGGGAGAGGGCGAGCAGTACTTC. Its translation is CASSQDIQGEGEQYF. The chain combines TRBV4-3 with TRBJ2-7, with D possibly TRBD1 on 6 matching bases. The ends were cut back, 0 bases at V and 6 bases at J, with 15 bases in the middle. CDR1 LGHNA and CDR2 YSLEER come from the germline V gene. The CDR3 loop spans 15 amino acids.

A few counts support this clone. The chain is built from TRBV10-3 and TRBJ1-1; no clear D. This CDR3 has 13 residues. Trimming left V 10 bases short and J 4 bases short, with 16 bases between. Germline values: CDR1 ENHRY, CDR2 SYGVKD. The CDR3 sequence: CATMRGDGTEAFF. The CDR3, as DNA: TGTGCCACGATGCGCGGGGATGGCACTGAAGCTTTCTTT.

V gene TRBV15 combines with J gene TRBJ1-4; 9 bases map to TRBD1. The germline V gene encodes CDR1 LNHNV and CDR2 YYDKDF (reference sequence). The V gene end was trimmed by 4 bases and the J gene end by 5 bases; junction bases not matched to a gene: 2. This CDR3 is 14 amino acids long. The CDR3 DNA follows: TGTGCCACCAGCATGGACAGGGGCAATGAAAAACTGTTTTTT. Translating it yields CATSMDRGNEKLFF. Supplemented by reference TRBV15 and TRBJ1-4, the full variable domain reads DAMVIQNPRYQVTQFGKPVTLSCSQTLNHNVMYWYQQKSSQAPKLLFHYYDKDFNNEADTPDNFQSRRPNTSFCFLDIRSPGLGDTAMYLCATSMDRGNEKLFFGSGTQLSVL.

V is TRBV28 and J is TRBJ1-3; D is ambiguous. The V and J ends lost 4 bases and 0 bases respectively, with 10 bases between them. The CDR3 has 15 residues. Germline assignment: CDR1 MDHEN and CDR2 SYDVKM. As DNA, the CDR3 is TGTGCCAGCAGTTCCCGACGGTTCTCTGGAAACACCATATATTTT. The encoded protein is CASSSRRFSGNTIYF.

The chain recombines TRBV4-3 with TRBJ1-2; the match to TRBD1 covers 7 bases. The length of the CDR3 is 15 residues. From germline, CDR1 is LGHNA and CDR2 YSLEER. V dropped 1 base and J dropped 1; count of bases not matched to a gene: 3. The CDR3 loop reads CASSQGDSFNYGYTF. CDR3 DNA sequence: TGCGCCAGCAGCCAAGGGGACAGTTTTAACTATGGCTACACCTTC.

J is TRBJ2-7 and V is TRBV5-1; 8 bases agree with TRBD1. The V segment lost 2 bases and the J segment 7 bases; nucleotides outside the gene matches: 5. The CDR3 extends over 13 amino acids. Germline V lookup: CDR1 SGHRS, CDR2 YFSETQ. In nucleotides, the CDR3 is TGCGCCAGCAGCTTATCGACAGGGGATGAGCAGTACTTC. Translation: CASSLSTGDEQYF.

The CDR3: CASSQDPSPGQKNYGYTF. The CDR3 DNA reads TGCGCCAGCAGCCAAGACCCGAGTCCGGGGCAAAAGAACTATGGCTACACCTTC. The rearrangement uses TRBV4-1 and TRBJ1-2, with TRBD1 as a possible D gene (5 bases). Trimming left V 0 bases short and J 2 bases short, with 19 bases between. Germline V gives CDR1 MGHRA, CDR2 YSYEKL. The CDR3 is 18 amino acids.

V gene TRBV27 combines with J gene TRBJ1-6; 7 bases line up with TRBD1. Germline V lookup: CDR1 MNHEY, CDR2 SMNVEV (reference sequence). The junction had 3 bases not matched to a gene; V was cut back by 6 bases and J by 7 bases. This CDR3 is built from 13 residues. CDR3 amino acids: CASRRDRNSPLHF. The DNA for the CDR3 is TGTGCCAGCAGGAGGGACAGAAATTCACCCCTCCACTTT.

Only one count was recorded for this clone. The gene calls are TRBV7-6 and TRBJ2-4, with D possibly being TRBD2 (6 bases). Deletions cut 6 bases from V and 16 bases from J, with 19 bases between. Germline V gene lookup returns CDR1 SGHVS and CDR2 FNYEAQ. This CDR3 is 12 amino acids long. DNA of the CDR3: TGTGCCAGCAGGAACCCGGGGGACCACCGATACTTC. Translating it yields CASRNPGDHRYF.

The chain recombines TRBV29-1 with TRBJ2-1; D is undetermined. The CDR3 spans 11 residues. The V end was cut by 6 bases, the J end by 1 base, with 4 bases between. The germline CDR1 and CDR2 sequences are SQVTM and ANQGSEA. CDR3 amino acids: CSVPSYNEQFF. The DNA of the CDR3 is TGCAGCGTGCCGTCCTACAATGAGCAGTTCTTC.